The present entry profiles one T cell receptor (beta chain) with its context. Its target is unknown. Germline V gene data show CDR1 as SGDLS and CDR2 as YYNGEE. V was cut by 0 bases and J by 2 bases, with 12 bases left in between. The CDR3 sequence is 15 residues long. The sample belongs to a study of early stage breast cancer tumors. Assay: immunoSEQ multiplex PCR; the TCRdb copy retains only in-frame clones and omits some. Here the sample spans about 1,600 clones, more than 75% being singletons. General study findings and limits: Most shared enriched TCRB sequences were commonly generated ones.

The V gene is TRBV9, the J gene TRBJ2-7, with a weak D call TRBD1 (6 bases). The clonotype comes from a person in their 70s with breast cancer. Sequenced sample: normal breast tissue next to the tumor. The CDR3 DNA sequence: TGTGCCAGCAGCGTAGGACCAACAGGGACCTACGAGCAGTACTTC. Residues: CASSVGPTGTYEQYF.